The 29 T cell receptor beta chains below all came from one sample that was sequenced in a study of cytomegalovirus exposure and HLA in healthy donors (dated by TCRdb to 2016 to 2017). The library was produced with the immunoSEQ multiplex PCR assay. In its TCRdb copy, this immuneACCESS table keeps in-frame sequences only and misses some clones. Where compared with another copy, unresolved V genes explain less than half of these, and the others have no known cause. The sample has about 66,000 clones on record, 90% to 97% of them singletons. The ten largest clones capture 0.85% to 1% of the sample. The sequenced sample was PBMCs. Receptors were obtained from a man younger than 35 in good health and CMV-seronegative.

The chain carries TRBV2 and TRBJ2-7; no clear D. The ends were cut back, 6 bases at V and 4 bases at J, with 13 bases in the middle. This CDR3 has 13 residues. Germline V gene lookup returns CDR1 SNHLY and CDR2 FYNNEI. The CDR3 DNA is TGTGCCAGCAGGAACAGAGAGCTTTACGAGCAGTACTTC. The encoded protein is CASRNRELYEQYF.

This CDR3 reads CASSALDRAGNTIYF. The CDR3 nucleotides read TGTGCCAGCAGTGCCCTGGACAGGGCTGGAAACACCATATATTTT. V is TRBV6-5 and J is TRBJ1-3; TRBD1 matches at 8 bases. Unmatched junction bases numbered 5, after V lost 5 bases and J lost 2 bases. The CDR3 covers 15 residues. Germline V gene lookup returns CDR1 MNHEY and CDR2 SVGAGI.

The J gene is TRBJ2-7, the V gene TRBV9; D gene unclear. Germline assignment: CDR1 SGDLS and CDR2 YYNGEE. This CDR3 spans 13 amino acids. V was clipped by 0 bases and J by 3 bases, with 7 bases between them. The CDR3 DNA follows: TGTGCCAGCAGCGTAGGCAACAGCTACGAGCAGTACTTC. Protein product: CASSVGNSYEQYF.

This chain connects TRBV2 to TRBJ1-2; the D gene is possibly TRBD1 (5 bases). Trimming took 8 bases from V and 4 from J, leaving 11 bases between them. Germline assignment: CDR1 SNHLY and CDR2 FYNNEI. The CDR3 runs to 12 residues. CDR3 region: CASARVSYGYTF. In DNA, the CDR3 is TGTGCCAGCGCCAGGGTATCCTATGGCTACACCTTC.

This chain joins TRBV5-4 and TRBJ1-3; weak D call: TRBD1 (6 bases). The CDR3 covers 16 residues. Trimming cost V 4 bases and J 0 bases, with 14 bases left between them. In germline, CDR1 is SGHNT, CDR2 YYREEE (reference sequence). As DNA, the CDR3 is TGTGCCAGCAGCACCGCGGGGGCCAACTCTGGAAACACCATATATTTT. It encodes CASSTAGANSGNTIYF.

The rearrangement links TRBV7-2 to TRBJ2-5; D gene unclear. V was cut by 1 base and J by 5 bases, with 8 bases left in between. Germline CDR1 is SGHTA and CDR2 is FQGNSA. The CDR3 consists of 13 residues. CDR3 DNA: TGTGCCAGCAGCTTAGTATATGAGGAGACCCAGTACTTC. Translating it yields CASSLVYEETQYF.

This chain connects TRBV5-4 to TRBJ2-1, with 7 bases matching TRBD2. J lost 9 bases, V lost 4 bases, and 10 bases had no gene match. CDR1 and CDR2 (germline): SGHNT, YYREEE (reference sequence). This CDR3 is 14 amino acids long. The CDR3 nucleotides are TGTGCCAGCAGCGCAATGACCCCGGGGGGTGAGCAGTTCTTC. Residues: CASSAMTPGGEQFF.

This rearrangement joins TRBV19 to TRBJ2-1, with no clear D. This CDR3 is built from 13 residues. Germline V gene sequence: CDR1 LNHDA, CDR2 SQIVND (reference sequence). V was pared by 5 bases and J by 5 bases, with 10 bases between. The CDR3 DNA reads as TGTGCCAGTAGTCCCCTGTCTAACAATGAGCAGTTCTTC. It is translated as CASSPLSNNEQFF.

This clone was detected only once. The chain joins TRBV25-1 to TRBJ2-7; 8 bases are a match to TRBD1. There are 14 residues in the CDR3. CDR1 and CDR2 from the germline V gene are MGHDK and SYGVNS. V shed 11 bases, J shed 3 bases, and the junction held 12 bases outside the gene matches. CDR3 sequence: CASTSGQGIYEQYF. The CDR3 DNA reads TGTGCCTCTACCTCCGGACAGGGAATCTACGAGCAGTACTTC.

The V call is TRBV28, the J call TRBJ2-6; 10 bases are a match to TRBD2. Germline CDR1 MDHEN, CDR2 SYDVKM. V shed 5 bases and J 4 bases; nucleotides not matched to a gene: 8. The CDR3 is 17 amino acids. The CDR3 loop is CASSPASGRPGANVLTF. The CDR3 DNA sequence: TGTGCCAGCAGTCCGGCTAGCGGGAGACCCGGGGCCAACGTCCTGACTTTC.

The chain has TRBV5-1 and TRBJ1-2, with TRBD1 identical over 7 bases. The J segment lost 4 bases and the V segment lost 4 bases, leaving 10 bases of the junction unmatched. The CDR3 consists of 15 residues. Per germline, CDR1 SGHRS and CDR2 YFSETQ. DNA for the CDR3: TGCGCCAGCAGCCTGCCCGGACAGGAGAGCTATGGCTACACCTTC. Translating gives CASSLPGQESYGYTF.

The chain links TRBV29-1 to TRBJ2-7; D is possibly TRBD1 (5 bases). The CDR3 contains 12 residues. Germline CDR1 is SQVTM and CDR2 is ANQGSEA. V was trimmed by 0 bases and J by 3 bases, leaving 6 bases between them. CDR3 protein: CSVEDQGYEQYF. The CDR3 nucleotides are TGCAGCGTTGAAGATCAGGGCTACGAGCAGTACTTC.

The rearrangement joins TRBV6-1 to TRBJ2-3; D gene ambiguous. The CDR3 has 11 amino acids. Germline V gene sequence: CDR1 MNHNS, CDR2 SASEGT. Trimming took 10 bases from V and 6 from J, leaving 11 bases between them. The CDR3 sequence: CATYARDTQYF. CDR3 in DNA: TGTGCCACCTACGCTCGTGATACGCAGTATTTT.

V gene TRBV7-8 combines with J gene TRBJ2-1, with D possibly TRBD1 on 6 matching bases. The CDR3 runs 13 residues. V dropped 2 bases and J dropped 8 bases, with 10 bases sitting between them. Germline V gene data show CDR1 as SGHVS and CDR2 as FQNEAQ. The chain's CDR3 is CASSLRGGHEQFF. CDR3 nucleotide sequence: TGTGCCAGCAGCTTACGAGGGGGTCATGAGCAGTTCTTC. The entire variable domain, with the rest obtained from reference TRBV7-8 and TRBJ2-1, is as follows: GAGVSQSPRYKVAKRGQDVALRCDPISGHVSLFWYQQALGQGPEFLTYFQNEAQLDKSGLPSDRFFAERPEGSVSTLKIQRTQQEDSAVYLCASSLRGGHEQFFGPGTRLTVL.

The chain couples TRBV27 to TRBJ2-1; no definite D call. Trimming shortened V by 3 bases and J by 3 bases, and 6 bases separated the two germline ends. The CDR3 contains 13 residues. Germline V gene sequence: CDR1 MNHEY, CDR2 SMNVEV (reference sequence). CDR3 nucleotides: TGTGCCAGCAGTTTTGACTTCTACAATGAGCAGTTCTTC. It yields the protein CASSFDFYNEQFF.

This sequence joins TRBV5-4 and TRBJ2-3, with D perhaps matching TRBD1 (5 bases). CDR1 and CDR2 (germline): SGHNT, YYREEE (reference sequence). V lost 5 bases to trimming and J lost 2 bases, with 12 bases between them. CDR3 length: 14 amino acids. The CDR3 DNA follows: TGTGCCAGCAGAGCAAGGGGTCCCACAGATACGCAGTATTTT. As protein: CASRARGPTDTQYF.

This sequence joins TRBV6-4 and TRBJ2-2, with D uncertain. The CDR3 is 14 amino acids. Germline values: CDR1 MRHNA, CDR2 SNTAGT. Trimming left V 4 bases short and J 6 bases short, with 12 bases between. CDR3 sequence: CASSVSIFSGELFF. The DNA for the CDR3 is TGTGCCAGCAGTGTAAGCATTTTTTCCGGGGAGCTGTTTTTT.

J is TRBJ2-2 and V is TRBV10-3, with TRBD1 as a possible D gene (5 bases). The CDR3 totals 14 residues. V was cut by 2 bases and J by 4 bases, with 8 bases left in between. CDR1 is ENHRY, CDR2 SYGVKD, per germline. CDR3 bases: TGTGCCATCAGTGAGACAGACAGCACCGGGGAGCTGTTTTTT. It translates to CAISETDSTGELFF.

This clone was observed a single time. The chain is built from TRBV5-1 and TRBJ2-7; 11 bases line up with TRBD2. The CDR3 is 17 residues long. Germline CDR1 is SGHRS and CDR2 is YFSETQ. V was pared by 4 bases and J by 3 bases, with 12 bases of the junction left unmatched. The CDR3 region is CASSIAGGPSLNYEQYF. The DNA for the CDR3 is TGCGCCAGCAGCATAGCGGGAGGGCCCTCCTTGAACTACGAGCAGTACTTC.

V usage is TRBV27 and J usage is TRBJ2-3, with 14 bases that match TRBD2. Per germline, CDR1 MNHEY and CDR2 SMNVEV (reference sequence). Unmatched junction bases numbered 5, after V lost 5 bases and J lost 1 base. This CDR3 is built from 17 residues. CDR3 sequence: CASSGLAGGGGTDTQYF. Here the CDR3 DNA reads TGTGCCAGCAGTGGACTAGCGGGAGGTGGGGGCACAGATACGCAGTATTTT.

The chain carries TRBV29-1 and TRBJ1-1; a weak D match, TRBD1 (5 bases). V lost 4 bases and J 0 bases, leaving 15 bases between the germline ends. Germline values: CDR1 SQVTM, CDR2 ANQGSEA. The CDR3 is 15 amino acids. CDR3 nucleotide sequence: TGCAGCGTTGCCCCAGGTTGGGGCATGAACACTGAAGCTTTCTTT. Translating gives CSVAPGWGMNTEAFF.

CDR3 in amino acids: CAWSGGHYNEQFF. As DNA, the CDR3 is TGTGCCTGGAGCGGCGGCCACTACAATGAGCAGTTCTTC. The chain has TRBV30 and TRBJ2-1, with D uncertain. V was pared by 3 bases and J by 3 bases, with 9 bases between. The V gene's germline CDR1 is GTSNPN and CDR2 SVGIG (reference sequence). This CDR3 is 13 amino acids long.

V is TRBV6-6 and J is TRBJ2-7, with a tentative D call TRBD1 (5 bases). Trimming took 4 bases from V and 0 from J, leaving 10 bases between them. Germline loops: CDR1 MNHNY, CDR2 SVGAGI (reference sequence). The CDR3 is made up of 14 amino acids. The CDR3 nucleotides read TGTGCCAGCAGTTGGGGCAGATACTCCTACGAGCAGTACTTC. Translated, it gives CASSWGRYSYEQYF.

The CDR3 is CAISSPGQGPGYTF. The CDR3 DNA reads as TGTGCCATCAGTTCTCCGGGACAGGGGCCTGGCTACACCTTC. The chain combines TRBV10-3 with TRBJ1-2, with 10 nucleotides matching TRBD1. CDR1 is ENHRY and CDR2 is SYGVKD in the germline V gene. The V gene end was trimmed by 5 bases and the J gene end by 7 bases; junction bases not matched to a gene: 7. The CDR3 consists of 14 residues.

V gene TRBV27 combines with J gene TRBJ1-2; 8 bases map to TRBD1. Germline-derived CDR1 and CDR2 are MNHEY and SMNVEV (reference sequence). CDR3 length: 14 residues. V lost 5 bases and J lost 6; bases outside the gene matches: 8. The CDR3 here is CASSLPGQVDGYTF. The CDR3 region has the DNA TGTGCCAGCAGTCTACCGGGACAGGTAGATGGCTACACCTTC.

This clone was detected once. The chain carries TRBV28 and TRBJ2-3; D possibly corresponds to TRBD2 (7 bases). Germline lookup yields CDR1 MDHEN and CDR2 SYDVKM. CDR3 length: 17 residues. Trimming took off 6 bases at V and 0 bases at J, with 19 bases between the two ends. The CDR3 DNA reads TGTGCCAGCAGAATGGGGGCGAGCGGGACTAGCACAGATACGCAGTATTTT. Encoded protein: CASRMGASGTSTDTQYF.

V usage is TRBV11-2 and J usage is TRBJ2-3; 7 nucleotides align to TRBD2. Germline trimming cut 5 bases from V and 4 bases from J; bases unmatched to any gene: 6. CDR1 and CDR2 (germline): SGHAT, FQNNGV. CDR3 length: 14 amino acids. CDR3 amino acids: CASSIRTSSDTQYF. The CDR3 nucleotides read TGTGCCAGCAGCATACGGACTAGTTCAGATACGCAGTATTTT. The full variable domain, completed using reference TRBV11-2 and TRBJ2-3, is EAGVAQSPRYKIIEKRQSVAFWCNPISGHATLYWYQQILGQGPKLLIQFQNNGVVDDSQLPKDRFSAERLKGVDSTLKIQPAKLEDSAVYLCASSIRTSSDTQYFGPGTRLTVL.

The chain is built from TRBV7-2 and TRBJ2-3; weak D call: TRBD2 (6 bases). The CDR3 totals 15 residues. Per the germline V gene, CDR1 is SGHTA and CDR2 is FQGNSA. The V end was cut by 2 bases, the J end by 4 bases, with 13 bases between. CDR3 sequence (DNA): TGTGCCAGCAGCTTAACCGCCGGGGGATCAGATACGCAGTATTTT. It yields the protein CASSLTAGGSDTQYF.

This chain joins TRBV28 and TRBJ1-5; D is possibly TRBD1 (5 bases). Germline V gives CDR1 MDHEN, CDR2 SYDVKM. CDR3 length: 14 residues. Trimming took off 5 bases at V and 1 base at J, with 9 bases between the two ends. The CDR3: CASSPGGSNQPQHF. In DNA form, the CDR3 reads TGTGCCAGCAGTCCCGGGGGGAGCAATCAGCCCCAGCATTTT.